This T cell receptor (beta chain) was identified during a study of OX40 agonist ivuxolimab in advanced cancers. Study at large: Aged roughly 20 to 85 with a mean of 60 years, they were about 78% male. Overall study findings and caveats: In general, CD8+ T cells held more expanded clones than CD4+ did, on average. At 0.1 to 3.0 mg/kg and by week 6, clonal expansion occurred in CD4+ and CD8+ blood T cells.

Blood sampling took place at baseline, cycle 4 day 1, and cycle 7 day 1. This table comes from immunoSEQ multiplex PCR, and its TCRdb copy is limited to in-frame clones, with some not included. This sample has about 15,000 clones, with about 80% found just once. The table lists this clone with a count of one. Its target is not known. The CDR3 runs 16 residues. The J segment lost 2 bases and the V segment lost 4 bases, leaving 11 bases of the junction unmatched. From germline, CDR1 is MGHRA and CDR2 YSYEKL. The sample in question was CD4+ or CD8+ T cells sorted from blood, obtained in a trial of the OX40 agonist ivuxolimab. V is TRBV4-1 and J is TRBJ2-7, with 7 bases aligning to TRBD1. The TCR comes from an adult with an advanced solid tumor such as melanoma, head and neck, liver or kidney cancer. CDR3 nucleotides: TGCGCCAGCAGCCCCCTCGAGGGGACAGCGGCCTACGAGCAGTACTTC. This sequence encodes CASSPLEGTAAYEQYF.